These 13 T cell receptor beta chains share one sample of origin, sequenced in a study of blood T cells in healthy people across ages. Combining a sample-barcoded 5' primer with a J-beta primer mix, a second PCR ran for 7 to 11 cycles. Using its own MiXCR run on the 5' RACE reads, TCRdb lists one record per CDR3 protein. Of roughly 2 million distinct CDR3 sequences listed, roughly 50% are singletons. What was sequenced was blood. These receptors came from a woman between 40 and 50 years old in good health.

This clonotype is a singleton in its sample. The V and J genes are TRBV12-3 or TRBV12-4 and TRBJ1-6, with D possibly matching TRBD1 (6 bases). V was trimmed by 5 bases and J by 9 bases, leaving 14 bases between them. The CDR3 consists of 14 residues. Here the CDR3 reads CASSAGALTSPLHF. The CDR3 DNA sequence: TGTGCCAGCAGTGCAGGGGCTTTAACTTCACCCCTCCACTTT.

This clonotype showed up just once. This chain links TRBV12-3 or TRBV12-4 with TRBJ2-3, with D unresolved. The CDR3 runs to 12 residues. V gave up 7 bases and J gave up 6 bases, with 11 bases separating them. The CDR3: CASTRDVDTQYF. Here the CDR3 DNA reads TGTGCCAGCACCCGTGACGTGGATACGCAGTATTTT.

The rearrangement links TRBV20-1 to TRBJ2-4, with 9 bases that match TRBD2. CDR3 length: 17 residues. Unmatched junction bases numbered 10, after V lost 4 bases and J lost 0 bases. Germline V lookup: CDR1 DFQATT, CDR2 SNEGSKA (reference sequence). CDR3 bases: TGCAGTGCTATACCGCTAGCGGGGATAATAGCCAAAAACATTCAGTACTTC. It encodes CSAIPLAGIIAKNIQYF.

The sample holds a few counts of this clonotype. CDR3 protein: CASSQPRHPQYF. Here the CDR3 DNA reads TGTGCCAGCAGCCAACCGAGACACCCGCAGTACTTC. The rearrangement uses TRBV3-1 and TRBJ2-5, with D hard to call. Trimming took off 2 bases at V and 11 bases at J, with 12 bases between the two ends. CDR3 length equals 12 residues. Germline V CDR1 and CDR2: LGHDT, YNNKEL (reference sequence).

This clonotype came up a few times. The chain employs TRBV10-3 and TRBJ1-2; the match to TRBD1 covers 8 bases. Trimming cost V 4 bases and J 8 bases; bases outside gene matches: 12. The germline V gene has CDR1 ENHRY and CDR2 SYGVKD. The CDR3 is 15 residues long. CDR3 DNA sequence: TGTGCCATCAGTGCGGGACAGGTCGATTTTCGGGGCTACACCTTC. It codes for CAISAGQVDFRGYTF.

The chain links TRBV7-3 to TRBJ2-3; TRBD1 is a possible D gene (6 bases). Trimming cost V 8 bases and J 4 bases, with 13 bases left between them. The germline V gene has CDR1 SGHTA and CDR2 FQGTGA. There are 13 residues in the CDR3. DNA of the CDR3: TGTGCCAGCGGCCTTACAGGGTCAGATACGCAGTATTTT. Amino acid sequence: CASGLTGSDTQYF.

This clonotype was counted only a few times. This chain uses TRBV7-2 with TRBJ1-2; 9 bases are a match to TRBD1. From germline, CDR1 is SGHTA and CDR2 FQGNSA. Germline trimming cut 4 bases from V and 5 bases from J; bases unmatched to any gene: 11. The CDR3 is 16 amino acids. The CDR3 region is CASSSGPQGAEYGYTF. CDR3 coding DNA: TGTGCCAGCAGCTCGGGACCACAGGGGGCTGAGTATGGCTACACCTTC.

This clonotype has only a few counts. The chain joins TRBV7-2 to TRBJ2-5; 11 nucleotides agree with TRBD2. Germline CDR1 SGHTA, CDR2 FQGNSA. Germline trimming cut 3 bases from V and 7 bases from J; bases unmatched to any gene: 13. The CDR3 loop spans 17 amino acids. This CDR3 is CASSFRTSGGPPGTQYF. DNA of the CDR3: TGTGCCAGCAGCTTCCGTACTAGCGGGGGCCCCCCAGGGACCCAGTACTTC.

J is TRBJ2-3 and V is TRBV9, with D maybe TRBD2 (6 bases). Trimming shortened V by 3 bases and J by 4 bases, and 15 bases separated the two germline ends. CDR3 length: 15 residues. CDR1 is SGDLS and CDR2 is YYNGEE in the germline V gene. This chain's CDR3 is CASSALAGNPDTQYF. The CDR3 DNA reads TGTGCCAGCAGCGCACTAGCCGGCAATCCAGATACGCAGTATTTT.

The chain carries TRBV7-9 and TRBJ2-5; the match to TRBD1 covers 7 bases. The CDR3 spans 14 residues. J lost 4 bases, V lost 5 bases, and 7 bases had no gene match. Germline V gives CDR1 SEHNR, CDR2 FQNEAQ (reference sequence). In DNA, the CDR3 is TGTGCCAGCAGCACAGGGGTCGGTGGAGAGACCCAGTACTTC. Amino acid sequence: CASSTGVGGETQYF.

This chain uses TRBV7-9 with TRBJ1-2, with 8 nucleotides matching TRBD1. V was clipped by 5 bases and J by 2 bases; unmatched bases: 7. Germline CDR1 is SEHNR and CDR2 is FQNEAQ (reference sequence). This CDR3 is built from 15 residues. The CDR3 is CASSHRTGTNYGYTF. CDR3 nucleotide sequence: TGTGCCAGCAGCCACCGGACAGGGACGAACTATGGCTACACCTTC.

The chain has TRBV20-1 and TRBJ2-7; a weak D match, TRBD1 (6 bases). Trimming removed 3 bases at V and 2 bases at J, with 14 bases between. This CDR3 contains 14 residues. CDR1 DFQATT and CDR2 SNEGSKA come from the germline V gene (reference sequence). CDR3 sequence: CSASPGQPPYEQYF. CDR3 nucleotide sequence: TGCAGTGCTAGCCCAGGACAGCCCCCCTACGAGCAGTACTTC.

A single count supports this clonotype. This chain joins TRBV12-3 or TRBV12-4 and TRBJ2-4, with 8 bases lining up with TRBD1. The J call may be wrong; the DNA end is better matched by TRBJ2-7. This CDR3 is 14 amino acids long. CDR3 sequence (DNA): TGTGCCAGCACCACCCTACAGGGGGAGAACGAGCAGTACTTC. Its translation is CASTTLQGENEQYF.